Shown below are 5 T cell receptor beta chains from a single sample sequenced in a study of cytotoxic CD8 clonotypes in ibrutinib-treated CLL. The table came from immunoSEQ multiplex PCR; TCRdb's copy has only in-frame clones and leaves some out. In the table there are 20,000 to 30,000 clones, 55% to 75% of which are singletons. Source: PBMCs, taken after 12 months of ibrutinib treatment. Receptor source: a human donor with chronic lymphocytic leukemia.

The chain has TRBV6-6 and TRBJ1-1; TRBD1 might be the D (6 bases). The germline V gene encodes CDR1 MNHNY and CDR2 SVGAGI (reference sequence). Deletions cut 2 bases from V and 7 bases from J, with 11 bases between. CDR3 size: 13 residues. The CDR3 region is CASSYQGSDEAFF. The CDR3 nucleotides read TGTGCCAGCAGTTACCAGGGGTCCGATGAAGCTTTCTTT.

This clone has just one count. This chain uses TRBV6-1 with TRBJ2-2; possible D gene TRBD1, 6 bases. The germline V gene has CDR1 MNHNS and CDR2 SASEGT. The CDR3 contains 14 residues. V was cut by 0 bases and J by 7 bases, with 9 bases left in between. As DNA, the CDR3 is TGTGCCAGCAGTGAAGCGCAGGGGTTCGGGGAGCTGTTTTTT. Its translation: CASSEAQGFGELFF.

The gene calls are TRBV7-9 and TRBJ2-7; D gene unclear. CDR1 is SEHNR and CDR2 is FQNEAQ in the germline V gene (reference sequence). Trimming cost V 3 bases and J 5 bases, with 5 bases left between them. The CDR3 is made up of 11 amino acids. The CDR3 region is CASSLGNEQYF. CDR3 DNA: TGTGCCAGCAGCTTGGGGAACGAGCAGTACTTC.

The chain joins TRBV27 to TRBJ2-1; either TRBD1 or TRBD2 may fit D (5 bases each). Germline V gene sequence: CDR1 MNHEY, CDR2 SMNVEV (reference sequence). V lost 7 bases to trimming and J lost 0 bases, with 10 bases between them. This CDR3 has 14 amino acids. This CDR3 is CASTRDPSYNEQFF. CDR3 coding DNA: TGTGCCAGCACCCGGGACCCCTCCTACAATGAGCAGTTCTTC.

This clone showed up just a few times. J is TRBJ1-5 and V is TRBV5-1; 7 bases are shared with TRBD1. The CDR3 spans 14 residues. Trimming took 4 bases from V and 9 from J; bases not matched to a gene: 10. Germline V lookup: CDR1 SGHRS, CDR2 YFSETQ. The CDR3 loop reads CASSRDSSQGPQHF. The DNA of the CDR3 is TGCGCCAGCAGCCGGGACAGCTCTCAAGGGCCCCAGCATTTT.